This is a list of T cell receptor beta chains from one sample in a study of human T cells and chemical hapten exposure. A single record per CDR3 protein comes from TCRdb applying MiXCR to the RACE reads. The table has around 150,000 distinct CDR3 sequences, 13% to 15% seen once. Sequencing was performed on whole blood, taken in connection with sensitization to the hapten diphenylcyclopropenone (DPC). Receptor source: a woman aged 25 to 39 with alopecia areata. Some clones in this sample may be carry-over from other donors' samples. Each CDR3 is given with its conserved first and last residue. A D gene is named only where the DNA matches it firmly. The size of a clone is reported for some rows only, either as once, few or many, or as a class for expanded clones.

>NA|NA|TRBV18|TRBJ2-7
TGTGCCAGCTCACCACACAGGTGGGGGGAGCAGTACTTC
CASSPHRWGEQYF
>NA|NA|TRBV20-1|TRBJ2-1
TGCAGTGCTAGAGGGTATACTACTTGGGACAATGAGCAGTTCTTC
CSARGYTTWDNEQFF
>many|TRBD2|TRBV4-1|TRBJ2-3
TGCGCCAGCAGCCAAGATCTGGAGCGGGGTCTGAGCACAGATACGCAGTATTTT
CASSQDLERGLSTDTQYF
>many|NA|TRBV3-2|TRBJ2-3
TGTGCCAGCAGCCCCGGACCTACATCCACAGATACGCAGTATTTT
CASSPGPTSTDTQYF
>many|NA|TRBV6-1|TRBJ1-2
TGTGCCAGCAGTGAAAGCGTCAGCTTCTATGGCTACACCTTC
CASSESVSFYGYTF
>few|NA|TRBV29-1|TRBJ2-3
TGCGCATCTCAGGCGGGCCTGAGCACAGATACGCAGTATTTT
CASQAGLSTDTQYF
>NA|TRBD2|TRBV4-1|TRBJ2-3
TGCGCCAGCAGCCGCCCAGCTCGGACTAGCGGGAGGGCAGATACGCAGTATTTT
CASSRPARTSGRADTQYF
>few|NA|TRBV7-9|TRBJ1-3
TGTGCCAGCAGCGCCGGGCCCTCTGGAAACACCATATATTTT
CASSAGPSGNTIYF
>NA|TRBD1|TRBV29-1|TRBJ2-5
TGCAGCGTTGAGCGGGACAGGCAAGAGACCCAGTACTTC
CSVERDRQETQYF
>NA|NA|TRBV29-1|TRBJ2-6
TGCAGCGTTGAAGAATTTAAGGGTTTGCCTCTCTCTGGGGCCAACGTCCTGACTTTC
CSVEEFKGLPLSGANVLTF
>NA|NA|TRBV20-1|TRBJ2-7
TGCAGTGCTAGAGAATGGGGCGAGCAGTACTTC
CSAREWGEQYF
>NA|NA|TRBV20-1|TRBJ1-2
TGCAGTGCTAGAACAATGGGCAGAAACTATGGCTACACCTTC
CSARTMGRNYGYTF
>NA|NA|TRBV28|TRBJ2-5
TGTGCCAGCATCGGGGGACCGTCGCAAGAGACCCAGTACTTC
CASIGGPSQETQYF
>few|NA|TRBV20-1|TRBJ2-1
TGCAGTGCTAGTCGGGCCGACAATGAGCAGTTCTTC
CSASRADNEQFF
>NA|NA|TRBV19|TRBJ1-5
TGTGCCAGTAGTATACTTTATGGGCCCCAGCATTTT
CASSILYGPQHF
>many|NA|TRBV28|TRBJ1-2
TGTGCCAGCAGTTTATTGCACAGGGAAGGCTATGGCTACACCTTC
CASSLLHREGYGYTF
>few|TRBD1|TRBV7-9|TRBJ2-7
TGTGCCAGCAGCAGAGGGACAGATCAACGTACCTACGAGCAGTACTTC
CASSRGTDQRTYEQYF
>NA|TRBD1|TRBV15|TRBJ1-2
TGTGCCACCAGCAAGAGGTGGGCGCAGGGGGAGGATGGCTACACCTTC
CATSKRWAQGEDGYTF
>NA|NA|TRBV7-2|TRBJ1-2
TGTGCCAGCAGCCCACAGGCTAACTATGGCTACACCTTC
CASSPQANYGYTF
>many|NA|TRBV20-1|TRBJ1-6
TGCAGTGCTACCCCCGATGGGGGCGCACGGAATTCACCCCTCCACTTT
CSATPDGGARNSPLHF
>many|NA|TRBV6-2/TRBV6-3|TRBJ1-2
TGTGCCAGCAGTTACTCGACGTCAGCGAGCGGCTACACCTTC
CASSYSTSASGYTF
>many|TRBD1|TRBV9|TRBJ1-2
TGTGCCAGCAGCCCTTCCTCTACAGGGGACTATGGCTACACCTTC
CASSPSSTGDYGYTF
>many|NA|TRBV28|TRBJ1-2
TGTGCCAGCAGTCCCCATTATGGCTACACCTTC
CASSPHYGYTF
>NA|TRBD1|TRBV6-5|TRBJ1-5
TGTGCCACCAGGGGGGACAGCTCTTATAGCAATCAGCCCCAGCATTTT
CATRGDSSYSNQPQHF
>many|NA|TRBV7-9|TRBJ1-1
TGTGCCAGCAGCTTAGTCCGGAACACTGAAGCTTTCTTT
CASSLVRNTEAFF
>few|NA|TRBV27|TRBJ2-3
TGTGCCAGCAGCCGGATATCGTCTTGGTTGCGGATCACAGATACGCAGTATTTT
CASSRISSWLRITDTQYF
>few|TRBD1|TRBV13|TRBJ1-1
TGTGCCAGCAGCCGGAGACAGGGGTGGACTGAAGCTTTCTTT
CASSRRQGWTEAFF
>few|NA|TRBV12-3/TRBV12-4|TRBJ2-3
TGTGCCAGCAGTTTATCGGGGGATACGCAGTATTTT
CASSLSGDTQYF
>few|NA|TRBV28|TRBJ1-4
TGTGCCAGCAGTTTGGGCGGACCGATAGGAAAACTGTTTTTT
CASSLGGPIGKLFF
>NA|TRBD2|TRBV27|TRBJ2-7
TGTGCCAGCAGAAATGCCGGGACTAGCCACGAGCAGTACTTC
CASRNAGTSHEQYF
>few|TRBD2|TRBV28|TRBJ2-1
TGTGCCAGCACCCTCTTAGCGGGGGGGTCTTACAATGAGCAGTTCTTC
CASTLLAGGSYNEQFF
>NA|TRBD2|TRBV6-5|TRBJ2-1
TGTGCCAGCAGTGCCGGGACTAGCGGGCGCCGATATCGGAATGAGCAGTTCTTC
CASSAGTSGRRYRNEQFF
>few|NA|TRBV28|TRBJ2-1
TGTGCCAGCAGTTTGCGGGACAGACAGTTCTTC
CASSLRDRQFF
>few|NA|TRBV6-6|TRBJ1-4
TGTGCCACCCGCGGACGGATAGACAATGAAAAACTGTTTTTT
CATRGRIDNEKLFF
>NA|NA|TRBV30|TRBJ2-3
TGTGCCTGGAGTGTACCCGGGGGCGGGGCTGGTACGCAGTATTTT
CAWSVPGGGAGTQYF
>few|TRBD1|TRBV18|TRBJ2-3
TGTGCCAGCTCGCCGGACAGGGGTGCAGATACGCAGTATTTT
CASSPDRGADTQYF
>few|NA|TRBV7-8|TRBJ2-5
TGTGCCAGCAGCTTACGGCGGGACAGAAAAGAGACCCAGTACTTC
CASSLRRDRKETQYF
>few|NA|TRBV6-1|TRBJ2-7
TGTGCCAGCACGTATGGAGACAGTACCTACGAGCAGTACTTC
CASTYGDSTYEQYF
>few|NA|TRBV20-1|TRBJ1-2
TGCAGTGCTAGTACAGGGCTGCAGAGTGGCTACACCTTC
CSASTGLQSGYTF
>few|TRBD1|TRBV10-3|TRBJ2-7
TGTGCCATCAGTGAGTCTATGGGGACAGCTTCCTACGAGCAGTACTTC
CAISESMGTASYEQYF
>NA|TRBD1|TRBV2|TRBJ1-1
TGTGCCAGCAGGAGCAGGGGGCAGAACACTGAAGCTTTCTTT
CASRSRGQNTEAFF
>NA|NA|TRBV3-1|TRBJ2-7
TGTGCCAGCAGCCAAGAGACGGGCGAGCAGTACTTC
CASSQETGEQYF
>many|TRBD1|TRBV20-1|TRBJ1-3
TGCAGTGCTCAAAACGGACAGGGGGGAAACACCATATATTTT
CSAQNGQGGNTIYF
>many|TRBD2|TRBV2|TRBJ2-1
TGTGCCAGCAATGGAGGACTAGCCGGTGAGCAGTTCTTC
CASNGGLAGEQFF
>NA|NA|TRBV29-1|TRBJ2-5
TGCAGCGTTAGAGTGGGAGAGACCCAGTACTTC
CSVRVGETQYF
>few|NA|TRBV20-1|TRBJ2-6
TGCAGTGCTAGACAGGGCCCTCTCAGCTCTGGGGCCAACGTCCTGACTTTC
CSARQGPLSSGANVLTF
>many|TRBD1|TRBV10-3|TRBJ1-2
TGTGCCATCAGATCAACAGGGGCTGGCTACACCTTC
CAIRSTGAGYTF
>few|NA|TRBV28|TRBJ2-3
TGTGCCAGCAGTTCCCCCAGAACAGATACGCAGTATTTT
CASSSPRTDTQYF